The 20 T cell receptor beta chains reported below all come from one sample, sequenced in a study of blood T cell repertoires in COVID-19. The method was immunoSEQ multiplex PCR; TCRdb's version includes in-frame clones alone and lacks a portion of them. Here the sample spans 300,000 to 450,000 clones, 85% to 90% being singletons. The source material was PBMCs or T cells enriched from blood (not recorded which). The source of these receptors is a man aged 18 to 30 who had recovered from COVID-19.

This clone appeared a single time. This chain uses TRBV19 with TRBJ1-3, with TRBD1 matching 8 bases. This CDR3 spans 15 amino acids. The germline CDR1 and CDR2 sequences are LNHDA and SQIVND (reference sequence). After removal of 7 bases from V and 11 bases from J, the junction contained 16 bases not matched to a gene. The CDR3, as DNA: TGTGCCAGTACCCCTCGGGACAGGACCACGAGCGCCATATATTTT. Its protein product is CASTPRDRTTSAIYF.

CDR3 in DNA: TGTGCTAGTGGTTTGGAGCAGGGGGCCTTTGGAAACACCATATATTTT. Its translation is CASGLEQGAFGNTIYF. The genes are TRBV12-5 and TRBJ1-3; TRBD1 matches at 8 bases. V dropped 1 base and J dropped 3; count of bases not matched to a gene: 5. CDR3 length: 16 residues. Germline loops: CDR1 LGHNT, CDR2 FRNRAP.

The V and J genes are TRBV6-6 and TRBJ2-7; possible D gene TRBD1, 6 bases. Per germline, CDR1 MNHNY and CDR2 SVGAGI (reference sequence). The V and J ends lost 2 bases and 0 bases respectively, with 8 bases between them. The CDR3 is made up of 14 amino acids. This chain's CDR3 is CASSYVGGSYEQYF. CDR3 coding DNA: TGTGCCAGCAGTTACGTAGGGGGCTCCTACGAGCAGTACTTC.

For the CDR3, the DNA is TGTGCCAGCTCCACACTAGGGGGCTATGGCTACACCTTC. Translation gives CASSTLGGYGYTF. The V gene is TRBV18, the J gene TRBJ1-2; D possibly corresponds to TRBD1 (6 bases). CDR1 is KGHSH, CDR2 LQKENI, per germline. The CDR3 totals 13 residues. Trimming removed 6 bases at V and 4 bases at J, with 12 bases between.

This chain joins TRBV11-2 and TRBJ2-5, with 7 positions matching TRBD2. J gave up 3 bases and V 5 bases, and 9 bases lay outside the gene matches. CDR3 size: 15 residues. The germline gives CDR1 SGHAT, CDR2 FQNNGV. CDR3 loop: CASSPSSGIKETQYF. CDR3 in DNA: TGTGCCAGCAGCCCGTCGAGCGGGATAAAAGAGACCCAGTACTTC.

This clone occurred once. The CDR3 nucleotides read TGTGCCAGCAGCCAGACCGGGATCTTCTACGAGCAGTACTTC. It specifies CASSQTGIFYEQYF. The rearrangement uses TRBV3-1 (or the pseudogene TRBV3-2) and TRBJ2-7; a weak D match, TRBD2 (5 bases). V dropped 3 bases and J dropped 3 bases, with 12 bases sitting between them. The germline V gene encodes CDR1 LGHDT and CDR2 YNNKEL (reference sequence). This CDR3 spans 14 amino acids.

The chain joins TRBV11-2 to TRBJ1-2; TRBD1 aligns across 9 bases. The J segment lost 0 bases and the V segment lost 4 bases, leaving 6 bases of the junction unmatched. This CDR3 comprises 16 residues. The germline gives CDR1 SGHAT, CDR2 FQNNGV. The DNA for the CDR3 is TGTGCCAGCAGCTCCGCCGGGACAGGGTCTAACTATGGCTACACCTTC. This codes for CASSSAGTGSNYGYTF. The full variable domain, rest sourced from reference TRBV11-2 and TRBJ1-2, is EAGVAQSPRYKIIEKRQSVAFWCNPISGHATLYWYQQILGQGPKLLIQFQNNGVVDDSQLPKDRFSAERLKGVDSTLKIQPAKLEDSAVYLCASSSAGTGSNYGYTFGSGTRLTVV.

CDR3 region: CASSVDPLEAVREQYF. In nucleotides, the CDR3 is TGTGCCAGCAGCGTAGACCCGCTTGAGGCGGTACGGGAGCAGTACTTC. The V call is TRBV9, the J call TRBJ2-7, with D unclear. Trimming cost V 0 bases and J 7 bases, with 20 bases left between them. This CDR3 is built from 16 residues. The germline gives CDR1 SGDLS, CDR2 YYNGEE.

The chain employs TRBV4-1 and TRBJ2-5, with TRBD1 matching 7 bases. This CDR3 contains 21 residues. The germline gives CDR1 MGHRA, CDR2 YSYEKL. Unmatched junction bases numbered 20, after V lost 0 bases and J lost 1 base. In DNA, the CDR3 is TGCGCCAGCAGCCAAGACTTACCCGCAGGGGGAGCACTTACCCTCCAAGAGACCCAGTACTTC. This sequence encodes CASSQDLPAGGALTLQETQYF.

CDR3 loop: CASSLRTGGNQPQHF. CDR3 bases: TGTGCCAGCAGTTTAAGGACAGGAGGAAATCAGCCCCAGCATTTT. V usage is TRBV2 and J usage is TRBJ1-5, with 7 positions matching TRBD1. Germline V gene data show CDR1 as SNHLY and CDR2 as FYNNEI. The CDR3 is made up of 15 amino acids. After removal of 5 bases from V and 4 bases from J, the junction contained 8 bases not matched to a gene. The variable domain in full, completed from reference TRBV2 and TRBJ1-5, reads EPEVTQTPSHQVTQMGQEVILRCVPISNHLYFYWYRQILGQKVEFLVSFYNNEISEKSEIFDDQFSVERPDGSNFTLKIRSTKLEDSAMYFCASSLRTGGNQPQHFGDGTRLSIL.

This sequence joins TRBV6-5 and TRBJ1-1; TRBD1 might be the D (6 bases). The CDR3 contains 14 residues. V was pared by 7 bases and J by 6 bases, with 18 bases between. The V gene's germline CDR1 is MNHEY and CDR2 SVGAGI. The CDR3 DNA reads TGTGCCAGCACTCAACAGGGAGTTAGGGCTGAAGCTTTCTTT. Protein product: CASTQQGVRAEAFF.

The chain joins TRBV18 to TRBJ2-7, with 11 bases fitting TRBD1. From germline, CDR1 is KGHSH and CDR2 LQKENI. V was pared by 6 bases and J by 3 bases, with 7 bases of the junction left unmatched. This CDR3 is 15 amino acids long. The CDR3, as DNA: TGTGCCAGCTCTCGGACAGGGGGCGACGGCTACGAGCAGTACTTC. Residues: CASSRTGGDGYEQYF.

A word on this clone: Other DNA sequences in the same sample also yield this CDR3. This chain's CDR3 is CASSVQGNYGYTF. CDR3 nucleotides: TGTGCCAGCAGCGTACAGGGTAACTATGGCTACACCTTC. The chain employs TRBV9 and TRBJ1-2; the D gene is possibly TRBD1 (5 bases). Trimming removed 1 base from V and 1 base from J, with 5 bases in between. Germline V gene data show CDR1 as SGDLS and CDR2 as YYNGEE. The CDR3 runs 13 residues.

The chain carries TRBV28 and TRBJ1-6, with D tentatively TRBD1 (6 bases). The CDR3 has 17 amino acids. Germline-derived CDR1 and CDR2 are MDHEN and SYDVKM. Deletions cut 7 bases from V and 6 bases from J, with 22 bases between. CDR3 sequence reads: CASTFWVGTGSNSPLHF. CDR3 nucleotide sequence: TGTGCCAGCACCTTTTGGGTCGGCACAGGGAGTAATTCACCCCTCCACTTT.

The gene calls are TRBV7-9 and TRBJ1-1; the D is unclear. Deletions cut 3 bases from V and 1 base from J, with 6 bases between. The CDR3 is 13 residues long. CDR1 is SEHNR and CDR2 is FQNEAQ in the germline V gene (reference sequence). The CDR3 sequence: CASSFGANTEAFF. CDR3 bases: TGTGCCAGCAGCTTTGGAGCGAACACTGAAGCTTTCTTT. Together with reference TRBV7-9 and TRBJ1-1, the CDR3 gives the full variable domain: DTGVSQNPRHKITKRGQNVTFRCDPISEHNRLYWYRQTLGQGPEFLTYFQNEAQLEKSRLLSDRFSAERPKGSFSTLEIQRTEQGDSAMYLCASSFGANTEAFFGQGTRLTVV.

The chain uses TRBV5-6 and TRBJ2-7; 8 nucleotides line up with TRBD2. V trimming: 4 bases; J trimming: 7 bases; junction bases outside the gene matches: 10. The CDR3 totals 14 residues. Germline CDR1 is SGHDT and CDR2 is YYEEEE. This CDR3 reads CASSEGLVDQEQYF. For the CDR3, the DNA is TGTGCCAGCAGCGAGGGACTAGTTGATCAGGAGCAGTACTTC.

In its sample, this clone was seen once. J is TRBJ2-2 and V is TRBV2; D might be TRBD1 (5 bases). Trimming removed 3 bases from V and 6 bases from J, with 14 bases in between. This CDR3 is built from 15 residues. The germline V gene has CDR1 SNHLY and CDR2 FYNNEI. The chain's CDR3 is CASSDREPTSGELFF. CDR3 nucleotide sequence: TGTGCCAGCAGTGACAGGGAACCCACCTCCGGGGAGCTGTTTTTT.

The chain is built from TRBV27 and TRBJ1-1; 10 nucleotides agree with TRBD1. The length of the CDR3 is 14 residues. Trimming removed 4 bases from V and 11 bases from J; junction bases left unmatched: 10. In germline, CDR1 is MNHEY, CDR2 SMNVEV (reference sequence). The DNA of the CDR3 is TGTGCCAGCAGTTATACCGGGACAGGGGCGGCGGCTTTCTTT. Translated: CASSYTGTGAAAFF.

The chain carries TRBV7-6 and TRBJ2-7, with D perhaps TRBD1 (7 bases). The V gene's germline CDR1 is SGHVS and CDR2 FNYEAQ. V dropped 6 bases and J dropped 6 bases, with 15 bases sitting between them. The CDR3 is made up of 13 amino acids. The CDR3 reads CASRRYQGGEQYF. As DNA, the CDR3 is TGTGCCAGCAGGAGGTATCAGGGGGGCGAGCAGTACTTC.

The chain uses TRBV4-3 and TRBJ2-1; D might be TRBD1 (5 bases). V shed 1 base and J shed 4 bases, with 14 bases lying between them. Germline CDR1 LGHNA, CDR2 YSLEER. The CDR3 sequence is 16 residues long. CDR3 DNA sequence: TGCGCCAGCAGCCAAGCGGGTAGGGGTTCGTACAATGAGCAGTTCTTC. Translated, it gives CASSQAGRGSYNEQFF.